This T cell receptor (beta chain) originates from a study of response to subunit inactivated influenza vaccine (dated by TCRdb to the late 2010s). Regarding the complete study: The study used deep quantitative T cell receptor repertoire profiling to track responses to a trivalent subunit inactivated influenza vaccine. The paper as a whole reports these results and caveats: The authors proposed that each seasonal influenza vaccination may bring in only a limited number of new T cells.

Receptors were amplified or captured by RT-PCR. The instrument given in TCRdb is Illumina HiSeq 2500. TCRdb's own reprocessing of the public reads used fastp at Q25 and MiXCR and kept productive beta chains. Here each entry gathers all rows of one CDR3 protein and keeps the most common genes and DNA. The sample table contains around 250,000 distinct CDR3 sequences; only one count was recorded for over 9% of them. The ten largest clones add up to about 7.8% of the sample. At the junction V is shortened by 4 bases and J by 1 base; bases outside the gene matches: 7. The CDR3 starts with the cysteine, ends with the phenylalanine, and has 16 residues. The entry retains the CDR3 DNA only, 48 bases that are in frame from base 1. As encoded in the germline V gene (reference sequence), CDR1 is LNHDA while CDR2 is SQIVND. Regarding this clonotype: The antigen this receptor binds is unknown. No much larger clonotype is one base removed from it; base qualities were not supplied.

Sequencing was performed on non-naive T cells sorted from PBMCs, taken 14 to 15 days before vaccination. Interpreted using the paper, the cell subset or site label stands for: memory T cell fraction. The sequence links TRBV19 to TRBJ1-5; TRBD1 lines up with 7 middle nucleotides. This TCR derives from a man aged 50 to 59 who received an inactivated influenza vaccine. Donor details come from another sample of the same person, matched by shared clones. Here is the DNA: TGTGCCAGTAGTAAAAAACCGGGACAGAGCAATCAGCCCCAGCATTTT. Its product reads: CASSKKPGQSNQPQHF.